This TCR beta chain comes out of a study of blood T cell repertoires in COVID-19. About the study: In each case, the material was cDNA or gDNA derived from T cells, B-cell-depleted T cells, or PBMCs.

In the original processing: Reference gene primer amplification gave estimated nucleated cell counts. Libraries were prepared by immunoSEQ multiplex PCR; TCRdb keeps only in-frame clonotypes and omits some of them. That table is the source of V, J and clone size, and D and trimming were worked out from the DNA. Counted here are tens of thousands of clones, around 90% occurring once; the ten biggest clones make up approximately 5.1%. Germline V gene lookup returns CDR1 SEHNR and CDR2 FQNEAQ (reference sequence). CDR3 length: 15 residues. V lost 5 bases to trimming and J lost 1 base; unmatched junction nucleotides: 3.

The receptor comes from a woman older than 75 with acute or convalescent COVID-19. The sequencing sample was made of peripheral blood. This chain links TRBV7-9 with TRBJ2-2; TRBD1 matches at 8 bases. CDR3 sequence reads: CASSPGGGNTGELFF. The CDR3 nucleotides read TGTGCCAGCAGCCCAGGGGGCGGGAACACCGGGGAGCTGTTTTTT.